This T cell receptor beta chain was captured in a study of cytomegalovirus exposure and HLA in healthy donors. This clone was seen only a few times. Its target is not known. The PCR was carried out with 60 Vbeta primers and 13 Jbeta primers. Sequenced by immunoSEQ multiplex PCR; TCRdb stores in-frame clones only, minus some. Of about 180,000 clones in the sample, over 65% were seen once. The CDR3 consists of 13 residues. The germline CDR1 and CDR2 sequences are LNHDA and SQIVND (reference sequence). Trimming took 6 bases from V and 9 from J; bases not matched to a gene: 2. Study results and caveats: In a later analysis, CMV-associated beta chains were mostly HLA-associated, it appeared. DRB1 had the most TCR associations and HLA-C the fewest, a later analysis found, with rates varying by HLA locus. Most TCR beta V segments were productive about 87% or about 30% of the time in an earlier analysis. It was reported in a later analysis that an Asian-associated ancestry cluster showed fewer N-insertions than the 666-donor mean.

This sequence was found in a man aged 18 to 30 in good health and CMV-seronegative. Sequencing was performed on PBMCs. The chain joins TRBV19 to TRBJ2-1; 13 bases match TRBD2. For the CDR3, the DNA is TGTGCCAGTAGAACTAGCGGGAGGGGTGAGCAGTTCTTC. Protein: CASRTSGRGEQFF.